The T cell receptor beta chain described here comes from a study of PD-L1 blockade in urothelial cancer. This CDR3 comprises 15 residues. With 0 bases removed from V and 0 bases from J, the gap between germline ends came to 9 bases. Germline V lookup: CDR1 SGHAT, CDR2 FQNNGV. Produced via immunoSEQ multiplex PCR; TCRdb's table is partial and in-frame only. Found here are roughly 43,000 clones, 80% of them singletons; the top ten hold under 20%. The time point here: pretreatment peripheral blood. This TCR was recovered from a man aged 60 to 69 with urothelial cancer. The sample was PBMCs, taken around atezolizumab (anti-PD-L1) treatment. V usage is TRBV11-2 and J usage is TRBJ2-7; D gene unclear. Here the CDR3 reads CASSLDRAASYEQYF. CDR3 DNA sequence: TGTGCCAGCAGCTTAGATCGCGCGGCCTCCTACGAGCAGTACTTC.